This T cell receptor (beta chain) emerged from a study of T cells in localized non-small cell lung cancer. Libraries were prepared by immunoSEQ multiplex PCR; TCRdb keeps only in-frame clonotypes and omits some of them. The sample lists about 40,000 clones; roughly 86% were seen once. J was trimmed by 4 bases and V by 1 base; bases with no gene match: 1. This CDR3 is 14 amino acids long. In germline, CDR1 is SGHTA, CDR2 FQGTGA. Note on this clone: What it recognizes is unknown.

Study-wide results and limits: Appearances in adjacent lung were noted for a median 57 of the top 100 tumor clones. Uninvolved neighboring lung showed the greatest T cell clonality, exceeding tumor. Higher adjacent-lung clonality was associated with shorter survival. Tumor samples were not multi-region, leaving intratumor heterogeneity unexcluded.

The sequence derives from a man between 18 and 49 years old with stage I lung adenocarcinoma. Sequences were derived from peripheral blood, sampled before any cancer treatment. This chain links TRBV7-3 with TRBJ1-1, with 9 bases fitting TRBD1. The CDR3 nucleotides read TGTGCCAGCAGCTTAAGACAGGGGGGCACTGAAGCTTTCTTT. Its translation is CASSLRQGGTEAFF.